This T cell receptor (beta chain) appears in the sequencing data of a study of neurological immune-mediated disorders. Study observations and caveats: The highest TCR clonal expansion occurred in HTLV-1-associated myelopathy; multiple sclerosis fell below healthy controls. CDR3 amino acid sequences found in expanded clones were never shared across subjects, suggesting private repertoires in all groups.

Every sequencing run generated over 180 million TCR-beta sequences from 15-18 subjects. TCRdb re-called the 5' RACE reads through MiXCR, storing one row per CDR3 protein. The sample holds 20,000 to 25,000 distinct CDR3 sequences, 5% to 7% seen once. This CDR3 has 16 residues. Trimming took 1 base from V and 6 from J; bases not matched to a gene: 10. Per germline, CDR1 DFQATT and CDR2 SNEGSKA (reference sequence). This clonotype occurred many times. Its cognate antigen is unknown. There were roughly 1 million CD4+ or CD8+ T cells used in the sorted libraries. The V call is TRBV20-1, the J call TRBJ1-1, with 11 positions matching TRBD1. Sample: CD8+ T cells from blood. The clonotype comes from a man between 18 and 29 years old in good health. The CDR3 is CSARGTGGRAAAEAFF. The DNA of the CDR3 is TGCAGTGCTAGAGGGACAGGGGGCAGGGCGGCTGCTGAAGCTTTCTTT.